Sequencing of this T cell receptor (beta chain) was carried out in a study of shared clonotypes between healthy human individuals. Germline V gene lookup returns CDR1 LGHNA and CDR2 YSLEER. The CDR3 has 15 amino acids. V gave up 4 bases and J gave up 0 bases, with 13 bases separating them. The repertoire was sequenced with immunoSEQ multiplex PCR; TCRdb's copy has only in-frame clones and lacks some. The table shows about 800,000 clones, with 90% to 98% occurring only once. CD45RO negativity and positive selection for CCR7 defined naive CD8 cells, a population that excluded terminally differentiated effector memory CD45RA+ cells.

The receptor was isolated from a man aged 25 to 40 in good health. The chain is built from TRBV4-3 and TRBJ2-7; possible D gene TRBD2, 6 bases. The sequenced material came from naive CD8+ T cells sorted from blood. As DNA, the CDR3 is TGCGCCAGCAGCCCCTCGGGGGAGAGCTCCTACGAGCAGTACTTC. This sequence encodes CASSPSGESSYEQYF.